The text below deals with one TCR beta chain. The antigen is not known. This sample was taken from a study of cytomegalovirus exposure and HLA in healthy donors. Study as a whole: Assignment to the Caucasian-associated ancestry cluster applied to more than 75% of the approximately 400 genotyped donors.

Study results and caveats: When the data were analyzed later, several of the most significant clusters appeared to be linked to common viral pathogens. Investigators reported 164 TCR beta chains as tied to cytomegalovirus.

The germline CDR1 and CDR2 sequences are WNHNN and SYGVQD (reference sequence). The CDR3 spans 15 residues. The primer mix had 60 Vbeta and 13 Jbeta primers. Produced via immunoSEQ multiplex PCR; TCRdb's table is partial and in-frame only. The sample's table shows about 160,000 clones. The sample consisted of PBMCs. The receptor's source is a man younger than 40 in good health and CMV-seronegative. The chain carries TRBV10-1 and TRBJ2-5, with 9 bases matching TRBD2. The assigned J gene may be wrong: the sequence end matches TRBJ2-7 better. CDR3 DNA sequence: TGCGCCAGCAGTGAAGGGGTAGCGGGGGCCTACGAGCAGTACTTC. Its translation: CASSEGVAGAYEQYF.